These 18 T cell receptor beta chains share one sample of origin, sequenced in a study. Tregs were sorted as CD4+CD25+CD127-/low cells. TCRdb passed the 5' RACE reads through MiXCR, listing each CDR3 protein once. The table lists around 50,000 distinct CDR3 sequences, roughly 25% of them singletons, with 2% to 2.5% in the top ten. Sequenced: tumor-infiltrating Tregs sorted from the breast tumor. The origin of the receptors is a female donor with breast cancer.

This clonotype was detected only a few times. The V and J genes are TRBV4-1 and TRBJ1-3; D may be TRBD1 (6 bases). Trimming left V 4 bases short and J 7 bases short, with 17 bases between. This CDR3 is built from 15 residues. Per germline, CDR1 MGHRA and CDR2 YSYEKL. The CDR3 DNA reads as TGCGCCAGCAGCCGCGACCCTACAGGGCGGAACACCATATATTTT. Translation: CASSRDPTGRNTIYF.

The chain joins TRBV2 to TRBJ2-7; the D gene could be TRBD1 or TRBD2 (5 bases each). V dropped 5 bases and J dropped 6 bases, with 17 bases sitting between them. The CDR3 has 14 residues. CDR1 and CDR2 from the germline V gene are SNHLY and FYNNEI. The CDR3 coding sequence is TGTGCCAGCAGTCCGCCGGGACCTCGTCCCGAGCAGTACTTC. It is translated as CASSPPGPRPEQYF.

Notes on this clonotype: An end of the junction does not agree with germline; a read error may underlie this. The chain links TRBV10-3 to TRBJ2-7; no clear D. This CDR3 is 13 amino acids long. Per germline, CDR1 ENHRY and CDR2 SYGVKD. CDR3 sequence (DNA): TGTGCCACCAGAGGACGGCTATCCTACGAGCAGTGCTTC. Its protein is CATRGRLSYEQCF.

V and J are TRBV7-9 and TRBJ2-1; TRBD2 matches at 14 bases. The CDR3 sequence is 15 residues long. Trimming at V came to 4 bases and at J to 9 bases, leaving 5 bases not matched to a gene. Germline V gene data show CDR1 as SEHNR and CDR2 as FQNEAQ (reference sequence). CDR3 bases: TGTGCCAGCAGCTGGACTAGCGGGAGGTTGCCTGAGCAGTTCTTC. It is translated as CASSWTSGRLPEQFF.

This clonotype was seen a few times. The CDR3 nucleotides read TGCGCCAGCAGCCTGGGGACTAGCGGGAGCACAGATACGCAGTATTTT. It specifies CASSLGTSGSTDTQYF. The rearrangement joins TRBV5-1 to TRBJ2-3; the match to TRBD2 covers 12 bases. Germline values: CDR1 SGHRS, CDR2 YFSETQ. V gave up 4 bases and J gave up 0 bases; unmatched junction bases: 3. The CDR3 extends over 16 amino acids.

This chain joins TRBV11-2 and TRBJ2-7, with 9 bases fitting TRBD2. The CDR3 runs to 14 residues. Trimming cost V 3 bases and J 2 bases; bases outside gene matches: 2. Germline CDR1 SGHAT, CDR2 FQNNGV. The CDR3 loop reads CASSLVAGAYEQYF. CDR3 bases: TGTGCCAGCAGCTTGGTAGCGGGAGCCTACGAGCAGTACTTC. Full variable domain (missing parts from reference TRBV11-2 and TRBJ2-7): EAGVAQSPRYKIIEKRQSVAFWCNPISGHATLYWYQQILGQGPKLLIQFQNNGVVDDSQLPKDRFSAERLKGVDSTLKIQPAKLEDSAVYLCASSLVAGAYEQYFGPGTRLTVT.

This clonotype was detected a few times. The chain links TRBV3-1 to TRBJ2-5; 10 bases fit TRBD2. Trimming took 3 bases from V and 4 from J; bases not matched to a gene: 8. There are 16 residues in the CDR3. Per the germline V gene, CDR1 is LGHDT and CDR2 is YNNKEL (reference sequence). DNA of the CDR3: TGTGCCAGCAGCCAGAGGACTAGCGGAGTCATAGAGACCCAGTACTTC. Protein sequence: CASSQRTSGVIETQYF.

This clonotype was seen ten or more times. The CDR3 DNA reads TGCAGCGTTCAGGTTGTGGATGGCTACACCTTC. As protein: CSVQVVDGYTF. V is TRBV29-1 and J is TRBJ1-2, with D uncertain. Trimming took 5 bases from V and 6 from J, leaving 10 bases between them. The CDR3 is 11 residues long. Germline V CDR1 and CDR2: SQVTM, ANQGSEA. The entire variable domain, with the rest obtained from reference TRBV29-1 and TRBJ1-2, is as follows: SAVISQKPSRDICQRGTSLTIQCQVDSQVTMMFWYRQQPGQSLTLIATANQGSEATYESGFVIDKFPISRPNLTFSTLTVSNMSPEDSSIYLCSVQVVDGYTFGSGTRLTVV.

This chain links TRBV5-4 with TRBJ2-1; 10 nucleotides match TRBD1. The germline V gene has CDR1 SGHNT and CDR2 YYREEE (reference sequence). The J segment lost 6 bases and the V segment lost 3 bases, leaving 6 bases of the junction unmatched. The CDR3 loop spans 15 amino acids. The DNA for the CDR3 is TGTGCCAGCAGCTATAAGGGACAGGGGAGCAATGAGCAGTTCTTC. This sequence encodes CASSYKGQGSNEQFF.

The rearrangement uses TRBV2 and TRBJ1-2, with D hard to call. Trimming removed 6 bases at V and 6 bases at J, with 17 bases between. The germline V gene encodes CDR1 SNHLY and CDR2 FYNNEI. This CDR3 region has 14 residues. The CDR3 region is CASSPESFGHGYTF. CDR3 nucleotide sequence: TGTGCCAGCAGCCCCGAAAGTTTCGGCCATGGCTACACCTTC.

This clonotype was seen only a few times. J is TRBJ1-2 and V is TRBV2; 7 positions match TRBD1. The CDR3 is 16 residues long. The V gene's germline CDR1 is SNHLY and CDR2 FYNNEI. The ends lost 2 bases at V and 5 bases at J; junction bases unmatched: 11. The chain's CDR3 is CASSETKAGGGYGYTF. The CDR3, as DNA: TGTGCCAGCAGTGAAACGAAGGCAGGGGGAGGGTATGGCTACACCTTC.

V usage is TRBV4-1 and J usage is TRBJ2-5, with D perhaps assigned TRBD1 or TRBD2 (5 bases each). The V gene's germline CDR1 is MGHRA and CDR2 YSYEKL. The CDR3 runs to 14 residues. Trimming took off 2 bases at V and 4 bases at J, with 11 bases between the two ends. The CDR3 loop is CASSQPPGRETQYF. In nucleotides, the CDR3 is TGCGCCAGCAGCCAACCACCGGGGCGAGAGACCCAGTACTTC.

This clonotype was picked up a small number of times. The V gene is TRBV29-1, the J gene TRBJ2-3; unclear D gene. Per germline, CDR1 SQVTM and CDR2 ANQGSEA. This CDR3 has 12 residues. Trimming took 4 bases from V and 4 from J, leaving 9 bases between them. In DNA form, the CDR3 reads TGCAGCGTTGGCCTTACGGCAGATACGCAGTATTTT. Translation: CSVGLTADTQYF.

In its sample, this clonotype was seen a few times. J is TRBJ1-5 and V is TRBV7-2, with no clear D. Germline loops: CDR1 SGHTA, CDR2 FQGNSA. V lost 7 bases and J lost 8, with 12 bases in between. The CDR3 sequence is 12 residues long. CDR3 residues: CASKTPLEPQHF. As DNA, the CDR3 is TGTGCCAGCAAAACCCCATTGGAGCCCCAGCATTTT.

The table lists this clonotype with many counts. V usage is TRBV29-1 and J usage is TRBJ2-1; 9 bases align to TRBD1. V gave up 7 bases and J gave up 15 bases; unmatched junction bases: 16. Germline V gene sequence: CDR1 SQVTM, CDR2 ANQGSEA. CDR3 length equals 13 residues. CDR3 DNA: TGCAGCGCCAGGACCGGGACAGGGAGTGGTGCGTTCTTC. This gives the protein CSARTGTGSGAFF.

Of note for this clonotype: A read error is possible here, since a much larger clone lies one base away. The rearrangement uses TRBV6-1 and TRBJ2-7; D is ambiguous. This CDR3 comprises 13 residues. Germline V gene lookup returns CDR1 MNHNS and CDR2 SASEGT. The CDR3 coding sequence is TGTGCCAGCAGTGGGCTAATCATCTACGAGCAGTGCTTC. Translated: CASSGLIIYEQCF.

This clonotype was found many times. This chain uses TRBV12-3 or TRBV12-4 with TRBJ2-7, with 8 bases lining up with TRBD1. Trimming at V came to 6 bases and at J to 2 bases, leaving 3 bases not matched to a gene. CDR3 length: 13 amino acids. CDR3 sequence (DNA): TGTGCCAGCAGCCCGGACAGGGCCTACGAGCAGTACTTC. Residues: CASSPDRAYEQYF.

By share, this clonotype ranks as medium-sized. The J gene is TRBJ2-2, the V gene TRBV5-1; 8 positions match TRBD2. Germline V gives CDR1 SGHRS, CDR2 YFSETQ. V trimming: 7 bases; J trimming: 4 bases; junction bases outside the gene matches: 3. The CDR3 is made up of 13 amino acids. In DNA, the CDR3 is TGCGCCAGCGGGACTAGTCCCACCGGGGAGCTGTTTTTT. Encoded protein: CASGTSPTGELFF. The full variable domain, in which reference TRBV5-1 and TRBJ2-2 provide the parts outside the CDR3, is KAGVTQTPRYLIKTRGQQVTLSCSPISGHRSVSWYQQTPGQGLQFLFEYFSETQRNKGNFPGRFSGRQFSNSRSEMNVSTLELGDSALYLCASGTSPTGELFFGEGSRLTVL.